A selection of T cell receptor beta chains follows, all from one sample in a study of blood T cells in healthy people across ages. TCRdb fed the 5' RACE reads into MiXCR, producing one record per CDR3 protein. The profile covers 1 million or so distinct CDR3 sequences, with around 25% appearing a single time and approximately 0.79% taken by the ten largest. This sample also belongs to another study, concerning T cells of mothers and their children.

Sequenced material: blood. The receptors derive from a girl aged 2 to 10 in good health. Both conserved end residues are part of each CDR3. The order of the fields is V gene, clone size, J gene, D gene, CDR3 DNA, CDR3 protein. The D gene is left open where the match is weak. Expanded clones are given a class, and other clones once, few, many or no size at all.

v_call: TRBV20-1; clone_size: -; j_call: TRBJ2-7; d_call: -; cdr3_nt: TGCAGTGCCATTGAGGGCGAGCAGTACTTC; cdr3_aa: CSAIEGEQYF
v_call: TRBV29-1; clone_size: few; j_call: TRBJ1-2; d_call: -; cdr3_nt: TGCAGCGTCCGTCCCCTAGGGGTTGCAGGGAGGGAGCATGGCTACACCTTC; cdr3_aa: CSVRPLGVAGREHGYTF
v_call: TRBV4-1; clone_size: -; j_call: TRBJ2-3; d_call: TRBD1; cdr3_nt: TGCGCCAGCAGCCAAGAGAACGGGACAGTAGTAGATACGCAGTATTTT; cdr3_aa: CASSQENGTVVDTQYF
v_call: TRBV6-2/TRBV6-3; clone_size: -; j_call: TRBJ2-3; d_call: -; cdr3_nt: TGTGCCAGCCCCGAGGGCCAGCGGATAACAGATACGCAGTATTTT; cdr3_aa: CASPEGQRITDTQYF
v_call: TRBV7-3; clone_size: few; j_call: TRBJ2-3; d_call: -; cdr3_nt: TGTGCCAGCAGCTTTCGGGCGGGGCCCACAGATACGCAGTATTTT; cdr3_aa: CASSFRAGPTDTQYF
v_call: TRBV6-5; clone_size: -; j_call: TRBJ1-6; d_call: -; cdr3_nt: TGTGCCAGCAGTTACTCCCCTTCCGGAGGCTATAATTCACCCCTCCACTTT; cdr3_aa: CASSYSPSGGYNSPLHF
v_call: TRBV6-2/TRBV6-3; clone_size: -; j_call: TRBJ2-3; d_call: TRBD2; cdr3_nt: TGTGCCAGCAGATCTCCTAGCGGGGGGGCCTCAGATACGCAGTATTTT; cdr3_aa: CASRSPSGGASDTQYF
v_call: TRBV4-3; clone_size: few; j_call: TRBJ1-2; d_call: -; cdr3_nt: TGCGCCAGCAGCCACGGGGTCACCGGGGGAGGTGGCTACACCTTC; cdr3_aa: CASSHGVTGGGGYTF
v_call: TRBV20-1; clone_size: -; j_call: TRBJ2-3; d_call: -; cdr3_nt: TGCAGTGCTAGTCCAGCAGGGGACACAGATACGCAGTATTTT; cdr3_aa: CSASPAGDTDTQYF
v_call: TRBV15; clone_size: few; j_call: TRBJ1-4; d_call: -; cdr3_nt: TGTGCCACCAGCAGGGATGGACAGAACGGTGAAAAACTGCTTTTT; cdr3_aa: CATSRDGQNGEKLLF
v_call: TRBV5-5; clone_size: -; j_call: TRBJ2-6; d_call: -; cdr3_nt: TGTGCCAGCAGCTTGGCAAGGTCCTCTGGGGCCAACGTCCTGACTTTC; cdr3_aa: CASSLARSSGANVLTF
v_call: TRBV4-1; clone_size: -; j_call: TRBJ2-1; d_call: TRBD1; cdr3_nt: TGCGCCAGCAGCCAAGGTCTTCACCCGGGACAGGGTCTCAATGAGCAGTTCTTC; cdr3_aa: CASSQGLHPGQGLNEQFF
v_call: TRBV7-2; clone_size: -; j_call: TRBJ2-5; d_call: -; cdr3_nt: TGTGCCAGCAGCTCGGACGGCCTTACCCAGGAGACCCAGTACTTC; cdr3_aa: CASSSDGLTQETQYF
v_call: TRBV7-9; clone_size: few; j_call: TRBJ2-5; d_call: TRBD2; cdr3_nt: TGTGCCAGCAGCTCCATACTAGCGGGGAAAGAAGAGACCCAGTACTTC; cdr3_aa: CASSSILAGKEETQYF
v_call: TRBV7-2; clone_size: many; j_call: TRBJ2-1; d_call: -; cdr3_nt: TGTGCCAGCAGCGCTACGGGGTACTACAATGAGCAGTTCTTC; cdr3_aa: CASSATGYYNEQFF
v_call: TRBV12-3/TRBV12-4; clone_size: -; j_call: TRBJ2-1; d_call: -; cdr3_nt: TGTGCCAGCAGTTTTGGGGGTTCCGGGGATGAGCAGTTCTTC; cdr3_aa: CASSFGGSGDEQFF
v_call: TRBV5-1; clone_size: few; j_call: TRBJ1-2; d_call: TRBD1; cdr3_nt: TGCGCCAGCAGCCCCGACAGGGAGTATGGCTACACCTTC; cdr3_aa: CASSPDREYGYTF
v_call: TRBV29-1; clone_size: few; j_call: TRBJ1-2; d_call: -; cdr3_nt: TGCAGCGTGGCAGGATCTGGATATGGCTACACCTTC; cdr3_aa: CSVAGSGYGYTF
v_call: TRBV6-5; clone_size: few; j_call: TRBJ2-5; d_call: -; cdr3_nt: TGTGCCAGCATAGCAGGCGGAGAGACCCAGTACTTC; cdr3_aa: CASIAGGETQYF
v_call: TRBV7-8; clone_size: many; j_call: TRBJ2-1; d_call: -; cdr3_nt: TGTGCCAGCAGCTTAGCACGATACAATGAGCAGTTCTTC; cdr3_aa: CASSLARYNEQFF
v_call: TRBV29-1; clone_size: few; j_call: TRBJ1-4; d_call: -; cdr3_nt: TGCAGCGTTGTTAGGGGAGAGTCGGGTGAAAAACTGTTTTTT; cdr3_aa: CSVVRGESGEKLFF
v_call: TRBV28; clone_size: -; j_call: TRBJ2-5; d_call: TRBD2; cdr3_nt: TGTGCCAGCAGCCCAGGACTAGCGGGAGCTTCGACCCAGTACTTC; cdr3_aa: CASSPGLAGASTQYF
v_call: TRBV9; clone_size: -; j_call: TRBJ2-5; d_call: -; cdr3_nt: TGTGCCAGCAGCGTAGAAGCGCGCCAAGAGACCCAGTACTTC; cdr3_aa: CASSVEARQETQYF
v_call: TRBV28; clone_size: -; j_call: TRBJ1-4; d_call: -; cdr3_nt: TGTGCCGGCGTTGGGGGAACTGATGAAAAACTGTTTTTT; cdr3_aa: CAGVGGTDEKLFF
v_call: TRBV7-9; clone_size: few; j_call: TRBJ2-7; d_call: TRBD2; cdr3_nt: TGTGCCAGCTCTAGCGGGATAGCCTACGAGCAGTACTTC; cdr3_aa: CASSSGIAYEQYF
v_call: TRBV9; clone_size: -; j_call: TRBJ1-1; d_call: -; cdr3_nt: TGTGCCAGCAGCGTCAGTATCGGCCCACGTGGCACTGAAGCTTTCTTT; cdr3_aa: CASSVSIGPRGTEAFF
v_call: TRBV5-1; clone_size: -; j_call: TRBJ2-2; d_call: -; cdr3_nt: TGCGCCAGCAGCTTGGAGGGAATCTCCGGGGAGCTGTTTTTT; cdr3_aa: CASSLEGISGELFF
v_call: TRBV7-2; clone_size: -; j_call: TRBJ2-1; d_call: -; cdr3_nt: TGTGCCAGCAGCCCCAGGCTAGCGTCCAATGAGCAGTTCTTC; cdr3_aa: CASSPRLASNEQFF
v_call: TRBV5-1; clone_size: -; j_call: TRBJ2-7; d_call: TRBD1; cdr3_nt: TGCGCCAGCAGCTTAGACAGGGTGGAACCCGCCTACGAGCAGTACTTC; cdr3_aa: CASSLDRVEPAYEQYF
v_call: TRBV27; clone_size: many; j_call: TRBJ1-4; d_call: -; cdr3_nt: TGTGCCAGCGGCTCGTGGGATGAAAAACTGTTTTTT; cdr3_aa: CASGSWDEKLFF
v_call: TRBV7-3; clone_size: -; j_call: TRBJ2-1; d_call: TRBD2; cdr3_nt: TGTGCCAGCAGCTTTGGGCTAGCGGCCTCCTACAATGAGCAGTTCTTC; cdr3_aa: CASSFGLAASYNEQFF
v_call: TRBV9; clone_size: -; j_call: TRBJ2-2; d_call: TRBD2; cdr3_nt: TGTGCCAGCAGCCCGGAGGGGCTAGCGGGGGGCCTGAACACCGGGGAGCTGTTTTTT; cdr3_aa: CASSPEGLAGGLNTGELFF
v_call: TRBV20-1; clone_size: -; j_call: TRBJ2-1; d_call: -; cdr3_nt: TGCAGTGCTAGAGTTGTTGCAAACGGCGGATTTGGAGTGGGCGAGCAGTTCTTC; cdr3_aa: CSARVVANGGFGVGEQFF
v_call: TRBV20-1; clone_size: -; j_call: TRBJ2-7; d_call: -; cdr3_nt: TGCAGTGCTAGAGTCCCCTCCCTGTCCTACGAGCAGTACTTC; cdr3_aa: CSARVPSLSYEQYF
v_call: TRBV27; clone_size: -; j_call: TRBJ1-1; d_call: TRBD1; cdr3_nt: TGTGCCAGCAGTTTATCGACAACAGGGGGCTGGAACACTGAAGCTTTCTTT; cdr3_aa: CASSLSTTGGWNTEAFF
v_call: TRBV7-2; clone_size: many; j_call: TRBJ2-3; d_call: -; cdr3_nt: TGCGCCAGCAGCTTGGGCCCTACAGATACGCAGTATTTT; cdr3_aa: CASSLGPTDTQYF
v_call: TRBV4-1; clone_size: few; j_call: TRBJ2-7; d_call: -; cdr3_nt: TGCGCCAGCAGCCAAGAATCGCCACAGGGATCCTACGAGCAGTACTTC; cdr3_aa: CASSQESPQGSYEQYF
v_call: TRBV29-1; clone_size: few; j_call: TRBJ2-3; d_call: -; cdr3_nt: TGCAGCGTCCCCGATAGCGTTCGCACAGATACGCAGTATTTT; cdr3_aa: CSVPDSVRTDTQYF
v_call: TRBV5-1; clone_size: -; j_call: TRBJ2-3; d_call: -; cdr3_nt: TGCGCCAGCAGCAGAGCCGAAAGGATGGATACGCAGTATTTT; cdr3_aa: CASSRAERMDTQYF
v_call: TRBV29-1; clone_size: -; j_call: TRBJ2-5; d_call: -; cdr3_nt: TGCAGCGTCGCGAGGATCGACGGAACCCAGTACTTC; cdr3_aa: CSVARIDGTQYF
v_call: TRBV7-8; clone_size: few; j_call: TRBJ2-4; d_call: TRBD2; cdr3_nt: TGTGCCAGCAGCTTAGAACTAGCGGGAGGGGTTCAGTACTTC; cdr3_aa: CASSLELAGGVQYF
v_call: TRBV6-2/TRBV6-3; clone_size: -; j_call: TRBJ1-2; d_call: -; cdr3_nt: TGTGCCAGCAGTGAACAGAGCTATGGCTACACCTTC; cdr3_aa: CASSEQSYGYTF